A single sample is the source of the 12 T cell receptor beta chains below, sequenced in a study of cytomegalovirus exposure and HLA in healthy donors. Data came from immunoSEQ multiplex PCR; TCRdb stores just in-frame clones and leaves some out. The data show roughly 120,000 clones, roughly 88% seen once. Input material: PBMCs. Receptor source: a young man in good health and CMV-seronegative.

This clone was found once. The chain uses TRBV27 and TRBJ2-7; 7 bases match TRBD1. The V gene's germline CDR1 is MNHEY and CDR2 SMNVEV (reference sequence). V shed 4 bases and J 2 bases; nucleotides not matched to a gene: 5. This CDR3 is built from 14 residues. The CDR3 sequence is CASSSSDRTYEQYF. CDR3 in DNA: TGTGCCAGCAGTTCATCGGACAGGACCTACGAGCAGTACTTC.

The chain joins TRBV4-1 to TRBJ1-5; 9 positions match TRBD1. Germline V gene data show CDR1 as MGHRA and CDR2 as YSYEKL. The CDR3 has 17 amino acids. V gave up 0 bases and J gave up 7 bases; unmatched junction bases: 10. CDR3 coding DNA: TGCGCCAGCAGCCAAGATCTCTTACAGGGGGCCTGGCAGCCCCAGCATTTT. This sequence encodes CASSQDLLQGAWQPQHF.

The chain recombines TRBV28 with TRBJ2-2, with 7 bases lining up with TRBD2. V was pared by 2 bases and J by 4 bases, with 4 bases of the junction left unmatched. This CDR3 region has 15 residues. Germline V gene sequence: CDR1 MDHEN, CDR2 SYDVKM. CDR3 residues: CASSLHREVTGELFF. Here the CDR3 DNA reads TGTGCCAGCAGTTTACACCGGGAGGTCACCGGGGAGCTGTTTTTT.

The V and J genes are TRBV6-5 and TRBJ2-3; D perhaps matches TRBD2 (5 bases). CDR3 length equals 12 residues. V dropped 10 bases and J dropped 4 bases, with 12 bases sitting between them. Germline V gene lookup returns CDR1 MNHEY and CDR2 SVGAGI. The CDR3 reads CATQAGADTQYF. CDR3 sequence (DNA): TGTGCCACCCAAGCCGGGGCAGATACGCAGTATTTT.

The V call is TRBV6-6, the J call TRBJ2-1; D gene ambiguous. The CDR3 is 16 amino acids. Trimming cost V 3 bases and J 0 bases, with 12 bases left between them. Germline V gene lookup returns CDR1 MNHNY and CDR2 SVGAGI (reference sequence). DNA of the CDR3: TGTGCCAGCAGTTATTTCGCGACGGGCTCCTACAATGAGCAGTTCTTC. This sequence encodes CASSYFATGSYNEQFF.

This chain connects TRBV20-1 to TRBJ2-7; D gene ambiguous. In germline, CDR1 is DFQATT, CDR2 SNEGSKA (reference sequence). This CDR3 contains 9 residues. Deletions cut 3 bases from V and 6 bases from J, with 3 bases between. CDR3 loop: CSARAEQYF. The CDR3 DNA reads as TGCAGTGCTAGGGCCGAGCAGTACTTC.

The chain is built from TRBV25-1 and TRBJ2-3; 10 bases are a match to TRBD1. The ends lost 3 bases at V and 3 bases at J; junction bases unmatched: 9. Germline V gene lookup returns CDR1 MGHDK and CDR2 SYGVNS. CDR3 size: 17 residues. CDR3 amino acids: CASSDPRQGAGTDTQYF. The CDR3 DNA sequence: TGTGCCAGCAGTGACCCAAGACAGGGGGCTGGGACAGATACGCAGTATTTT.

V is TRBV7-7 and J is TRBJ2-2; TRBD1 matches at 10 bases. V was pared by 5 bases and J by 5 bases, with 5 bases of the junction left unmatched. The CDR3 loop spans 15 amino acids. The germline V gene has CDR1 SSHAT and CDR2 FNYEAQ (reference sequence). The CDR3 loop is CASSVDRGTTGELFF. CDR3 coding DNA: TGTGCCAGCAGCGTGGACAGGGGGACGACCGGGGAGCTGTTTTTT.

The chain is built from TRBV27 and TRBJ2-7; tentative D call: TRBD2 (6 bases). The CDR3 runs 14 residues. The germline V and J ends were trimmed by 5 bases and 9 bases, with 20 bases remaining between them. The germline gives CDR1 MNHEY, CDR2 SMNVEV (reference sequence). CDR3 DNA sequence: TGTGCCAGCAGTCCCCCTGGGGGACTCACCCCGCAGTACTTC. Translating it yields CASSPPGGLTPQYF.

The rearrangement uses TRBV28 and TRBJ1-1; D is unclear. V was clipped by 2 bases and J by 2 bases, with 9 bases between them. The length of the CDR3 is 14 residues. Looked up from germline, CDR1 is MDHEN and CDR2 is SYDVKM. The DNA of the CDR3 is TGTGCCAGCAGTTTACGATATCTAAACACTGAAGCTTTCTTT. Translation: CASSLRYLNTEAFF.

CDR3 sequence: CASSTGGAGLDYGYTF. CDR3 in DNA: TGTGCCAGCAGTACCGGCGGGGCAGGGTTAGACTATGGCTACACCTTC. The chain is built from TRBV27 and TRBJ1-2; the D gene is possibly TRBD1 (5 bases). V was clipped by 5 bases and J by 3 bases, with 19 bases between them. CDR1 is MNHEY, CDR2 SMNVEV, per germline (reference sequence). The CDR3 covers 16 residues.

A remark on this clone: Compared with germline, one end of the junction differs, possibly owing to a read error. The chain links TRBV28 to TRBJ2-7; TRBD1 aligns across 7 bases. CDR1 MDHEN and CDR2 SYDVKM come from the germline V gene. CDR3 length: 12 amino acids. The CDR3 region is CASILQPGQLVF. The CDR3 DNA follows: TGTGCCAGCATTCTTCAACCGGGACAGTTGGTCTTC. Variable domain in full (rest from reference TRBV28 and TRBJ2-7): DVKVTQSSRYLVKRTGEKVFLECVQDMDHENMFWYRQDPGLGLRLIYFSYDVKMKEKGDIPEGYSVSREKKERFSLILESASTNQTSMYLCASILQPGQLVFGPGTRLTVT.